Below are 24 T cell receptor beta chains sequenced from a single sample in a study of blood T cell repertoires in COVID-19. Measured with immunoSEQ multiplex PCR; TCRdb has only the in-frame clones, and not every one. This table has 200,000 to 250,000 clones, around 83% appearing once. Sequencing was done on a sample of peripheral blood. The receptor source for this set is a woman aged 45-59 years with COVID-19, enrolled during active disease.

The gene calls are TRBV6-1 and TRBJ2-2, with 8 bases aligning to TRBD1. The CDR3 is 14 amino acids. Trimming removed 3 bases from V and 6 bases from J; junction bases left unmatched: 3. Germline V CDR1 and CDR2: MNHNS, SASEGT. The CDR3 is CASSDRTGPGELFF. The CDR3 nucleotides are TGTGCCAGCAGTGACCGGACAGGGCCCGGGGAGCTGTTTTTT.

The chain joins TRBV13 to TRBJ2-4, with 7 bases aligning to TRBD2. Trimming at V came to 5 bases and at J to 0 bases, leaving 4 bases not matched to a gene. The length of the CDR3 is 15 residues. CDR1 is PRHDT, CDR2 FYEKMQ, per germline (reference sequence). The CDR3 nucleotides read TGTGCCAGCAGCAAAGCGGGGACAGCCAAAAACATTCAGTACTTC. This encodes CASSKAGTAKNIQYF.

This chain joins TRBV5-1 and TRBJ1-3; D might be TRBD1 (5 bases). V was shortened by 4 bases and J by 2 bases, with 13 bases between the two germline ends. Germline CDR1 SGHRS, CDR2 YFSETQ. CDR3 size: 15 residues. The CDR3 bases are TGCGCCAGCAGCCCCCAAGCGGGGGCTGGAAACACCATATATTTT. The encoded protein is CASSPQAGAGNTIYF.

J is TRBJ2-7 and V is TRBV10-1; TRBD1 is a possible D gene (6 bases). V was cut by 0 bases and J by 6 bases, with 18 bases left in between. The germline gives CDR1 WNHNN, CDR2 SYGVQD (reference sequence). The CDR3 runs 16 residues. The CDR3 reads CASSESQPTGVSEQYF. The CDR3 DNA is TGCGCCAGCAGTGAGTCCCAGCCGACAGGAGTAAGCGAGCAGTACTTC.

The chain joins TRBV11-3 to TRBJ2-2; a weak D match, TRBD1 (6 bases). Germline CDR1 SGHNT, CDR2 YENEEA. The V and J ends lost 0 bases and 2 bases respectively, with 16 bases between them. The CDR3 totals 18 residues. CDR3 residues: CASSLDNPPQGNTGELFF. The DNA for the CDR3 is TGTGCCAGCAGCTTAGATAATCCGCCACAGGGAAACACCGGGGAGCTGTTTTTT.

The chain is built from TRBV5-6 and TRBJ2-7, with D possibly being TRBD1 (5 bases). Germline values: CDR1 SGHDT, CDR2 YYEEEE. This CDR3 contains 15 residues. Trimming cost V 1 base and J 4 bases, with 15 bases left between them. The CDR3 reads CASSLRLPGLYEQYV. The DNA for the CDR3 is TGTGCCAGCAGCTTGCGGCTGCCAGGGCTGTACGAGCAGTACGTC.

This chain joins TRBV5-1 and TRBJ1-6; D gene uncertain. The CDR3 spans 18 residues. The V gene's germline CDR1 is SGHRS and CDR2 YFSETQ. The V and J ends lost 4 bases and 0 bases respectively, with 17 bases between them. CDR3 nucleotide sequence: TGCGCCAGCAGCCCAGCGAAAAGTAGGAGCTCCTATAATTCACCCCTCCACTTT. It specifies CASSPAKSRSSYNSPLHF.

In its sample, this clone was seen once. The chain couples TRBV28 to TRBJ1-1; D is undetermined. CDR1 is MDHEN, CDR2 SYDVKM, per germline. This CDR3 spans 15 amino acids. V lost 5 bases, J lost 1 base, and 14 bases lay in between. The CDR3 nucleotides are TGTGCCAGCAGTCCACTCCGGCGGGGGAACACTGAAGCTTTCTTT. Translating it yields CASSPLRRGNTEAFF.

The rearrangement uses TRBV6-6 and TRBJ1-2; the D gene is possibly TRBD1 (6 bases). The germline V gene encodes CDR1 MNHNY and CDR2 SVGAGI (reference sequence). The V end lost 4 bases, the J end lost 7 bases, and 13 bases lay between the germline ends. This CDR3 contains 13 residues. The CDR3 sequence is CASSFGGSGGYTF. Here the CDR3 DNA reads TGTGCCAGCAGTTTTGGGGGCTCGGGTGGCTACACCTTC.

V and J are TRBV18 and TRBJ2-2, with 8 bases identical to TRBD1. With V trimmed by 6 bases and J by 2 bases, 14 bases remained unmatched. The V gene's germline CDR1 is KGHSH and CDR2 LQKENI. This CDR3 region has 18 residues. CDR3 in DNA: TGTGCCAGCTCGCCGGGACCTATCGGGACAGGCAACACCGGGGAGCTGTTTTTT. This codes for CASSPGPIGTGNTGELFF.

V is TRBV6-2 or TRBV6-3 and J is TRBJ1-2; 9 positions match TRBD1. This CDR3 is 13 amino acids long. The V segment lost 5 bases and the J segment 6 bases; nucleotides outside the gene matches: 4. Germline CDR1 is MNHEY and CDR2 is SVGEGT. The CDR3 nucleotides read TGTGCCAGCAGTGGGGACAGGGTAGATGGCTACACCTTC. Amino acids: CASSGDRVDGYTF.

The rearrangement uses TRBV27 and TRBJ2-1, with D tentatively TRBD1 (6 bases). The length of the CDR3 is 15 residues. Germline CDR1 reads MNHEY; CDR2 reads SMNVEV (reference sequence). V gave up 2 bases and J gave up 1 base, with 9 bases separating them. As DNA, the CDR3 is TGTGCCAGCAGTTTACAACAGGGATCCTACAATGAGCAGTTCTTC. This encodes CASSLQQGSYNEQFF.

V usage is TRBV13 and J usage is TRBJ1-2, with 10 nucleotides matching TRBD1. Germline assignment: CDR1 PRHDT and CDR2 FYEKMQ (reference sequence). The CDR3 spans 14 residues. J gave up 3 bases and V 6 bases, and 4 bases lay outside the gene matches. The CDR3 DNA sequence: TGTGCCAGCAGACCCGGGACAGGGGACTATGGCTACACCTTC. This codes for CASRPGTGDYGYTF.

This chain joins TRBV7-2 and TRBJ1-3, with D maybe TRBD1 (5 bases). Germline V gene lookup returns CDR1 SGHTA and CDR2 FQGNSA. V was shortened by 6 bases and J by 0 bases, with 24 bases between the two germline ends. The CDR3 runs to 19 residues. This chain's CDR3 is CASSWGGGRGSISGNTIYF. The CDR3 nucleotides are TGTGCCAGCAGTTGGGGCGGGGGGAGAGGTAGCATCTCTGGAAACACCATATATTTT.

Worth noting for this clone: Other DNA sequences in this specimen translate into the identical CDR3. The rearrangement links TRBV5-1 to TRBJ2-5; D is unresolved. The germline V gene encodes CDR1 SGHRS and CDR2 YFSETQ. This CDR3 has 12 residues. The V gene lost 0 bases and the J gene lost 5 bases, with 5 bases spanning the gap. The CDR3: CASSLGEETQYF. CDR3 sequence (DNA): TGCGCCAGCAGCTTGGGAGAGGAGACCCAGTACTTC.

The rearrangement joins TRBV23-1 to TRBJ1-6; the D is unclear. TRBV23-1 is reported as an ORF; its role is uncertain. Trimming took off 10 bases at V and 12 bases at J, with 13 bases between the two ends. The CDR3 extends over 11 amino acids. The DNA for the CDR3 is TGCGCCAACGACGGCCTAGGACCCCTCCACTTT. Protein product: CANDGLGPLHF.

This chain uses TRBV5-1 with TRBJ2-3; D perhaps matches TRBD2 (6 bases). Trimming cost V 5 bases and J 3 bases, with 19 bases left between them. CDR3 length equals 16 residues. The germline V gene encodes CDR1 SGHRS and CDR2 YFSETQ. The CDR3 DNA follows: TGCGCCAGCAGTCACACCTCCGGGACTTCTACAGATACGCAGTATTTT. It is translated as CASSHTSGTSTDTQYF.

The chain couples TRBV7-2 to TRBJ2-7; 11 bases line up with TRBD2. Germline-derived CDR1 and CDR2 are SGHTA and FQGNSA. J gave up 1 base and V 6 bases, and 14 bases lay outside the gene matches. This CDR3 spans 18 amino acids. CDR3 amino acids: CASSSQTSGASQSYEQYF. As DNA, the CDR3 is TGTGCCAGCAGTTCTCAGACTAGCGGGGCAAGCCAATCCTACGAGCAGTACTTC.

V is TRBV15 and J is TRBJ1-4; D is perhaps TRBD1 (5 bases). This CDR3 spans 13 amino acids. V dropped 8 bases and J dropped 3 bases, with 10 bases sitting between them. In germline, CDR1 is LNHNV, CDR2 YYDKDF (reference sequence). The CDR3 region is CATSGRANEKLFF. The CDR3 DNA follows: TGTGCCACCTCAGGGAGGGCTAATGAAAAACTGTTTTTT.

The chain is built from TRBV18 and TRBJ2-7; no clear D. Germline V CDR1 and CDR2: KGHSH, LQKENI. The CDR3 has 14 residues. Trimming removed 4 bases from V and 1 base from J, with 11 bases in between. CDR3 DNA sequence: TGTGCCAGCTCACTAAATGACAAATCCTACGAGCAGTACGTC. Protein sequence: CASSLNDKSYEQYV.

The V call is TRBV6-5, the J call TRBJ2-5; D call uncertain. This CDR3 has 13 amino acids. V dropped 10 bases and J dropped 1 base, with 13 bases sitting between them. Germline assignment: CDR1 MNHEY and CDR2 SVGAGI. CDR3 sequence: CATSIKPQETQYF. CDR3 nucleotides: TGTGCCACCTCAATCAAGCCCCAAGAGACCCAGTACTTC.

The CDR3 reads CASSKGGATNEKLFF. Written as DNA, the CDR3 is TGTGCCAGCAGCAAGGGGGGGGCCACCAATGAAAAACTGTTTTTT. The rearrangement uses TRBV21-1 and TRBJ1-4. TRBV21-1 is shown as a pseudogene. This CDR3 spans 15 amino acids.

The chain employs TRBV2 and TRBJ1-6, with TRBD1 as a possible D gene (5 bases). The ends were cut back, 6 bases at V and 5 bases at J, with 5 bases in the middle. CDR1 and CDR2 from the germline V gene are SNHLY and FYNNEI. This CDR3 has 12 amino acids. DNA for the CDR3: TGTGCCAGCAGGGACAATAATTCACCCCTCCACTTT. Translated: CASRDNNSPLHF.

The rearrangement links TRBV30 to TRBJ1-2, with TRBD1 identical over 9 bases. In germline, CDR1 is GTSNPN, CDR2 SVGIG (reference sequence). With 3 bases clipped from V and 1 base from J, the junction kept 6 bases outside the gene matches. The CDR3 runs 15 residues. CDR3 loop: CAWRGGQGNNYGYTF. The CDR3 DNA reads as TGTGCCTGGAGGGGAGGACAGGGGAATAACTATGGCTACACCTTC. Combining the CDR3 with reference TRBV30 and TRBJ1-2 gives the whole variable domain SQTIHQWPATLVQPVGSPLSLECTVEGTSNPNLYWYRQAAGRGLQLLFYSVGIGQISSEVPQNLSASRPQDRQFILSSKKLLLSDSGFYLCAWRGGQGNNYGYTFGSGTRLTVV.